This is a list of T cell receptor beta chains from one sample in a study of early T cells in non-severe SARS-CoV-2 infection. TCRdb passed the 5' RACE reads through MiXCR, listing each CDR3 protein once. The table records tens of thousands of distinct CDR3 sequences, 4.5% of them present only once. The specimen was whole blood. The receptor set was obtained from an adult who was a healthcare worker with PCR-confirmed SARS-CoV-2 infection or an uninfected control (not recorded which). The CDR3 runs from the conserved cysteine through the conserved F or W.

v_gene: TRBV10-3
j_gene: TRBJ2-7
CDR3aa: CATGTPTYEQYF

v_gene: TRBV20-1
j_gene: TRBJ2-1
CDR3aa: CSARSQRLEQFF

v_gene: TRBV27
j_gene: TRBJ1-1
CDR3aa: CASSSPGRGTEAFF

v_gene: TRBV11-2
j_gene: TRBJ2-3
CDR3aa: CASSHRDTQYF

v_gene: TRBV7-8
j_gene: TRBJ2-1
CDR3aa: CASSLTSAREQFF

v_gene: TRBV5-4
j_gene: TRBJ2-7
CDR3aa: CASSFIGTSGYEQYF

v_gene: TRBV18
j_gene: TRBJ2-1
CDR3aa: CASSPAFGGGYAEQFF

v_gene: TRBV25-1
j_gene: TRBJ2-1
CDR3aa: CATMTGGWEVGSYNEQFF

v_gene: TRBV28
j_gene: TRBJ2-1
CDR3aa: CASSSPQAVNEQFF

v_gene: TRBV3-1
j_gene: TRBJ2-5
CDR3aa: CASSQGTVQETQYF

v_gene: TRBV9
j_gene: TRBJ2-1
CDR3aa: CASSPAGTNHNEQFF

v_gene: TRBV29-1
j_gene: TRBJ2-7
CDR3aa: CSVTWASRSYEQYF

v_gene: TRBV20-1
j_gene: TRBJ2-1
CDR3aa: CSARDQGVVNEQFF

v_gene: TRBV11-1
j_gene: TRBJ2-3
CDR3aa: CASSPTVRTDTQYF

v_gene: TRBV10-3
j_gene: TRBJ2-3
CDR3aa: CASGSSTDTQYF

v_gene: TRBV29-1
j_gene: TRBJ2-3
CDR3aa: CSVVNRDTNTDTQYF

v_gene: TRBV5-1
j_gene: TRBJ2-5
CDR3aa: CASSQDIGTQYF

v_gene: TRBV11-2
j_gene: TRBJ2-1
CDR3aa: CASSLGDRDINEQFF

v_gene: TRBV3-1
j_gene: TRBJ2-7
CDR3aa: CASSQQSEQYF

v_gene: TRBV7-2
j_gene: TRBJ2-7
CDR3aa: CASSPSSGRALGEQYF

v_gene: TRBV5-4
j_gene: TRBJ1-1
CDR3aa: CASSLSASEAFF

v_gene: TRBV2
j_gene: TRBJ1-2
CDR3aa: CASSEANSWANYGYTF

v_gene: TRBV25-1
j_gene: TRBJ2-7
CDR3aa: CASSDGASYEQYF

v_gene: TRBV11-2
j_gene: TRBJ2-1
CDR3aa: CASSLAGTSGGNNEQFF

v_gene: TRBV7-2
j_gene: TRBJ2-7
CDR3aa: CASSLNPSGSYEQYF